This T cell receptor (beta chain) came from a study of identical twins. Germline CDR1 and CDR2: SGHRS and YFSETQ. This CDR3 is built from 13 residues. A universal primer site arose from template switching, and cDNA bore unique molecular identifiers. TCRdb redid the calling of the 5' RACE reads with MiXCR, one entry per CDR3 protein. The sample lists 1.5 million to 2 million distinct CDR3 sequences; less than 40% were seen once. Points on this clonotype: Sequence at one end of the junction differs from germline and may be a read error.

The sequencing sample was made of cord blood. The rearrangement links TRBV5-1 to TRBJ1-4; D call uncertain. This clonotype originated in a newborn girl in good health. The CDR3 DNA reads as TGCGCCAGCAGCCAGGACCGTAATGAAAAACCGTTTTTT. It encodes CASSQDRNEKPFF. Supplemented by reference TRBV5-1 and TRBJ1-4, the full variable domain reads KAGVTQTPRYLIKTRGQQVTLSCSPISGHRSVSWYQQTPGQGLQFLFEYFSETQRNKGNFPGRFSGRQFSNSRSEMNVSTLELGDSALYLCASSQDRNEKPFFGSGTQLSVL.